This entry features one T cell receptor beta chain sequence. This receptor's antigen is unknown. Per-base qualities were not stored, and no clone one base away is much larger. Using the immunoSEQ assay, TCRB CDR3 regions were amplified from roughly 2.2 micrograms of genomic DNA, or from all available DNA when less than that was on hand. For multiplex PCR, 60 forward primers for TCR V beta segments and 13 reverse primers for J beta segments were used. To estimate the number of reads per starting template, synthetic control templates were added to each sample at limiting dilution. The Illumina HiSeq System generated sequencing reads of 87 bp. As for the original processing: PCR and sequencing errors were removed by a nearest neighbor algorithm that merged closely related sequences. TCR overlap was defined as the percentage of unique tumor TCR beta sequences that were also found in the peripheral blood of the same patient. Entries here come from immuneACCESS through TCRdb and include only in-frame sequences with V and J called. Some clones fail to appear in such tables; in the studies checked, an unresolved V gene covers under half of the shortfall, and the cause of the remainder is unknown. The V and J calls and clone size are taken from that table; D and trimming were inferred from the DNA. The sample table shows almost 65,000 clones, and approximately 78% are seen once. The ten largest make up about 9% of the sample.

Patients were selected for having adequate residual fresh-frozen tumor tissue and more than two years of available survival data. Molecular status otherwise varied across the glioblastoma patients, but none of them carried an isocitrate dehydrogenase mutation. PBMC were collected before vaccination, two weeks after the third vaccination, and at tumor progression when it occurred. The Qiagen DNeasy Blood extraction Kit was used to extract genomic DNA. This sample was included in a study of glioma-infiltrating T cells after dendritic cell vaccination (dated by TCRdb to between 2015 and 2016). Regarding the research as a whole: The cohort comprised around 15 glioblastoma patients from Phase I and II dendritic cell vaccination trials, 9 newly diagnosed and 6 with recurrent disease. Survival after dendritic cell vaccination was correlated with TCR sequencing metrics such as TIL content and the overlap between tumor and blood repertoires. In glioblastoma patients vaccinated with dendritic cells, deep sequencing of TCR beta CDR3 regions served to measure the amount of tumor-infiltrating lymphocytes and to compare repertoires between tumor and blood. To make the vaccine, monocyte-derived dendritic cells were cultured for under eight days with IL-4 and GM-CSF and then pulsed overnight with autologous tumor lysate. Between about 2002 and 2012, the patients were given dendritic cell vaccination pulsed with autologous tumor lysate. Each patient was given three intradermal dendritic cell vaccine injections, spaced two weeks apart, in the arm below the axilla. Summary of the overall study and its limitations: The TCR overlap response model with three groups was called speculative and said to need prospective validation. Higher estimated pretreatment TIL content predicted longer time to progression and overall survival after dendritic cell vaccination. The cohort was small and heterogeneous, only a few patients had full blood and tumor sets, and even fewer had initial-recurrent tumor pairs. No direct relationship between TCR clonality and survival was found, suggesting that a diverse polyclonal response may matter.

Counted from cysteine to phenylalanine, this CDR3 has 16 amino acids. The DNA shown is the 48-base CDR3, in frame from base 1. CDR1 and CDR2 are drawn from the germline V gene: MDHEN, SYDVKM. V lost 3 bases and J lost 0 bases; the stretch between them is 11 bases long. This chain is built from TRBV28 and TRBJ2-2; the D gene is possibly TRBD1, with 5 bases matching. This TCR derives from a human donor with glioblastoma. The sequencing here drew on blood, taken before dendritic cell vaccination. The CDR3 sequence is CASSLMIGANTGELFF. In nucleotide form, the sequence is TGTGCCAGCAGTTTGATGATAGGGGCGAACACCGGGGAGCTGTTTTTT. The full variable domain, with segments outside the CDR3 supplied by the reference TRBV28 and TRBJ2-2 proteins, appears as DVKVTQSSRYLVKRTGEKVFLECVQDMDHENMFWYRQDPGLGLRLIYFSYDVKMKEKGDIPEGYSVSREKKERFSLILESASTNQTSMYLCASSLMIGANTGELFFGEGSRLTVL.